These 22 T cell receptor beta chains share one sample of origin, sequenced in a study of blood T cell repertoires in COVID-19. Clones were read by immunoSEQ multiplex PCR, and TCRdb kept only the in-frame ones, dropping some. The table shows roughly 230,000 clones, with 83% occurring only once. The sample comprised peripheral blood. Receptors originate from a human donor in a cohort sampled during active COVID-19.

The rearrangement joins TRBV7-2 to TRBJ2-3, with TRBD2 matching 10 bases. V lost 4 bases, J lost 3 bases, and 7 bases stayed unmatched. The CDR3 is 16 residues long. Germline V gene data show CDR1 as SGHTA and CDR2 as FQGNSA. CDR3 loop: CASSSSSGRFTDTQYF. The CDR3, as DNA: TGTGCCAGCAGCTCGTCTAGCGGGAGATTTACAGATACGCAGTATTTT.

This clone was picked up a small number of times. V usage is TRBV11-2 and J usage is TRBJ1-5; D not certain. Germline V gene sequence: CDR1 SGHAT, CDR2 FQNNGV. Trimming shortened V by 5 bases and J by 4 bases, and 9 bases separated the two germline ends. The CDR3 covers 13 residues. CDR3 loop: CASSQSLNQPQHF. CDR3 nucleotides: TGTGCCAGCAGCCAAAGCCTTAATCAGCCCCAGCATTTT.

This clone showed up just once. The genes are TRBV5-4 and TRBJ2-3, with TRBD1 identical over 10 bases. The CDR3 sequence is 18 residues long. Germline loops: CDR1 SGHNT, CDR2 YYREEE (reference sequence). The J segment lost 1 base and the V segment lost 0 bases, leaving 8 bases of the junction unmatched. CDR3 protein: CASSLGQGATLGTDTQYF. As DNA, the CDR3 is TGTGCCAGCAGCTTGGGACAGGGGGCGACCCTCGGCACAGATACGCAGTATTTT.

This clone has a handful of counts. This rearrangement joins TRBV14 to TRBJ2-1, with TRBD2 matching 9 bases. The CDR3 runs 12 residues. Trimming cost V 8 bases and J 8 bases; bases outside gene matches: 4. CDR1 is SGHDN, CDR2 FVKESK, per germline. The CDR3 coding sequence is TGTGCCAGCGGCCTAGCGGGATATGAGCAGTTCTTC. Protein sequence: CASGLAGYEQFF.

This clone was seen more than once but under ten times. The genes are TRBV24-1 and TRBJ2-7; D gene ambiguous. From germline, CDR1 is KGHDR and CDR2 SFDVKD. The CDR3 runs 13 residues. Trimming cost V 5 bases and J 0 bases, with 7 bases left between them. CDR3 nucleotides: TGTGCCACCAGTGGAGATGCCTCCTACGAGCAGTACTTC. Residues: CATSGDASYEQYF.

Remarks on this clone: This CDR3 is also generated by other DNA sequences in the sample. This chain links TRBV28 with TRBJ2-3; D gene unclear. Germline assignment: CDR1 MDHEN and CDR2 SYDVKM. The germline V and J ends were trimmed by 4 bases and 0 bases, with 8 bases remaining between them. This CDR3 has 14 amino acids. CDR3 bases: TGTGCCAGCAGTTCAGAGACTAGCACAGATACGCAGTATTTT. It codes for CASSSETSTDTQYF. The variable domain in full, with the rest retrieved from reference TRBV28 and TRBJ2-3, is DVKVTQSSRYLVKRTGEKVFLECVQDMDHENMFWYRQDPGLGLRLIYFSYDVKMKEKGDIPEGYSVSREKKERFSLILESASTNQTSMYLCASSSETSTDTQYFGPGTRLTVL.

The chain links TRBV16 to TRBJ2-7; TRBD1 matches 9 bases. The CDR3 is 16 residues long. J gave up 5 bases and V 4 bases, and 12 bases lay outside the gene matches. CDR1 is KGHSY, CDR2 FQNENV, per germline. The CDR3 bases are TGTGCCAGCAGCCGACACAGGGGGCAGCTAAGCAACGAGCAGTACTTC. It specifies CASSRHRGQLSNEQYF.

This chain uses TRBV15 with TRBJ2-5; D remains ambiguous. This CDR3 has 14 amino acids. Trimming cost V 0 bases and J 1 base, with 6 bases left between them. Germline V gene data show CDR1 as LNHNV and CDR2 as YYDKDF (reference sequence). The CDR3 DNA follows: TGTGCCACCAGCAGAGATCTGTCCCAAGAGACCCAGTACTTC. Encoded protein: CATSRDLSQETQYF.

This chain joins TRBV4-1 and TRBJ1-5, with 10 bases aligning to TRBD1. This CDR3 has 20 residues. The J segment lost 6 bases and the V segment lost 3 bases, leaving 20 bases of the junction unmatched. Germline V lookup: CDR1 MGHRA, CDR2 YSYEKL. The CDR3: CASSHKWPGQGSTLGQPQHF. The CDR3 region has the DNA TGCGCCAGCAGCCATAAGTGGCCGGGACAGGGGAGCACCTTGGGTCAGCCCCAGCATTTT.

The rearrangement links TRBV30 to TRBJ1-5; possible D gene TRBD1, 6 bases. The CDR3 covers 14 residues. Trimming removed 0 bases at V and 3 bases at J, with 9 bases between. CDR1 is GTSNPN and CDR2 is SVGIG in the germline V gene (reference sequence). CDR3 nucleotides: TGTGCCTGGAGTGTTGGGGGCGACAATCAGCCCCAGCATTTT. Protein: CAWSVGGDNQPQHF.

The CDR3 coding sequence is TGTGCCAGCAGCTTGGCTGGCGGGGTGAGTGAGGATACGCAGTATTTT. This codes for CASSLAGGVSEDTQYF. This rearrangement joins TRBV5-4 to TRBJ2-3; a weak D match, TRBD2 (6 bases). This CDR3 has 16 residues. Germline V gene sequence: CDR1 SGHNT, CDR2 YYREEE (reference sequence). With 0 bases removed from V and 6 bases from J, the gap between germline ends came to 17 bases.

The chain recombines TRBV25-1 with TRBJ2-2, with a weak D call TRBD2 (7 bases). Germline CDR1 and CDR2: MGHDK and SYGVNS. The CDR3 covers 16 residues. Trimming removed 6 bases from V and 1 base from J, with 15 bases in between. This chain's CDR3 is CASSGTTGRNTGELFF. For the CDR3, the DNA is TGTGCCAGCAGCGGGACTACAGGGAGGAACACCGGGGAGCTGTTTTTT.

V is TRBV28 and J is TRBJ2-3; D not resolved. The CDR3 totals 11 residues. V gave up 3 bases and J gave up 8 bases, with 6 bases separating them. Germline V gene data show CDR1 as MDHEN and CDR2 as SYDVKM. The CDR3 sequence is CASSFGSTQYF. The CDR3 DNA reads TGTGCCAGCAGTTTTGGCAGTACGCAGTATTTT.

The V gene is TRBV5-4, the J gene TRBJ2-1; no reliable D call. V was pared by 3 bases and J by 5 bases, with 12 bases between. The CDR3 runs 14 residues. Germline V gene lookup returns CDR1 SGHNT and CDR2 YYREEE (reference sequence). The chain's CDR3 is CASSSWARNNEQFF. DNA of the CDR3: TGTGCCAGCAGCTCCTGGGCCAGAAACAATGAGCAGTTCTTC.

The chain uses TRBV5-6 and TRBJ2-1, with D unclear. CDR3 size: 17 residues. Germline V gives CDR1 SGHDT, CDR2 YYEEEE. The V end was cut by 0 bases, the J end by 0 bases, with 13 bases between. CDR3: CASSLARLMSSYNEQFF. The CDR3, as DNA: TGTGCCAGCAGCTTGGCCAGACTCATGAGCTCCTACAATGAGCAGTTCTTC.

The chain carries TRBV3-1 (or the pseudogene TRBV3-2) and TRBJ1-3; tentative D call: TRBD1 (6 bases). Germline V gene lookup returns CDR1 LGHDT and CDR2 YNNKEL (reference sequence). With 3 bases removed from V and 1 base from J, the gap between germline ends came to 13 bases. The CDR3 has 16 residues. Written as DNA, the CDR3 is TGTGCCAGCAGCCAGTACCAGGGGAAATCTGGAAACACCATATATTTT. It translates to CASSQYQGKSGNTIYF.

The chain recombines TRBV11-3 with TRBJ2-7; 9 nucleotides align to TRBD1. J was trimmed by 6 bases and V by 1 base; bases with no gene match: 1. This CDR3 is 13 amino acids long. Germline V gene sequence: CDR1 SGHNT, CDR2 YENEEA. The CDR3 loop reads CASSLGQGGEQYF. The CDR3, as DNA: TGTGCCAGCAGCTTAGGACAGGGGGGCGAGCAGTACTTC.

J is TRBJ2-3 and V is TRBV4-2, with 9 bases that match TRBD2. Germline CDR1 reads LGHNA; CDR2 reads YNFKEQ. This CDR3 contains 17 residues. The V and J ends lost 1 base and 6 bases, in that order; junction bases with no gene match: 11. The chain's CDR3 is CASSQASGGGRADTQYF. The CDR3 nucleotides are TGTGCCAGCAGCCAAGCCTCCGGGGGCGGGAGGGCGGATACGCAGTATTTT.

This clone came up a few times. V usage is TRBV7-3 and J usage is TRBJ1-2; TRBD1 might be the D (6 bases). CDR3 length equals 13 residues. Germline assignment: CDR1 SGHTA and CDR2 FQGTGA. Trimming cost V 5 bases and J 6 bases, with 13 bases left between them. The CDR3 is CASSPKTGNGYTF. DNA for the CDR3: TGTGCCAGCAGCCCAAAGACAGGAAATGGCTACACCTTC.

The CDR3 sequence: CASSNFESAGEKLFF. The CDR3 coding sequence is TGTGCCAGCAGCAACTTCGAATCGGCCGGGGAAAAACTGTTTTTT. V is TRBV9 and J is TRBJ1-4; the D is unclear. Trimming pared 4 bases from V and 8 bases from J, leaving 18 bases between. CDR1 is SGDLS and CDR2 is YYNGEE in the germline V gene. The CDR3 contains 15 residues.

The chain recombines TRBV25-1 with TRBJ2-1, with 7 bases identical to TRBD2. CDR1 and CDR2 from the germline V gene are MGHDK and SYGVNS. Trimming at V came to 1 base and at J to 7 bases, leaving 13 bases not matched to a gene. The CDR3 sequence is 17 residues long. The CDR3 loop is CASSEWGPAGEGNEQFF. CDR3 DNA: TGTGCCAGCAGTGAATGGGGTCCGGCGGGAGAAGGAAATGAGCAGTTCTTC.

This clone has only one observation. The J gene is TRBJ2-1, the V gene TRBV11-2, with 10 bases matching TRBD2. V lost 2 bases to trimming and J lost 0 bases; unmatched junction nucleotides: 7. This CDR3 region has 18 residues. From germline, CDR1 is SGHAT and CDR2 FQNNGV. CDR3: CASSLLTSGPPSYNEQFF. In DNA form, the CDR3 reads TGTGCCAGCAGCTTATTGACTAGCGGGCCCCCCTCCTACAATGAGCAGTTCTTC.